Below, one T cell receptor beta chain is given with its context. Its antigen remains unknown. Germline lookup yields CDR1 SGDLS and CDR2 YYNGEE. V was clipped by 4 bases and J by 0 bases, with 11 bases between them. There are 16 residues in the CDR3. As for treatment: approximately 18 received Ad26.COV2.S at low or high dose, single or two shots; 5 received placebo; per-sample allocation not given. Specimen acquisition occurred on day 63 following the initial vaccine or placebo injection. A Boston donor was an adult aged 18-55 years. Clones were read by immunoSEQ multiplex PCR, and TCRdb kept only the in-frame ones, dropping some. The data hold 200,000 to 250,000 clones, with approximately 88% observed a single time. The source of the sample is a study of Ad26.COV2.S vaccination and SARS-CoV-2 variants. Study-level points and caveats: For non-spike TCRs, breadth in vaccine recipients resembled that in placebo recipients. Breadth, reportedly substantial, characterized the spike-specific CD8+ and CD4+ T cell responses after vaccination. Using TCR breadth and depth analyses may have led to underestimated total T cell responses.

The gene calls are TRBV9 and TRBJ2-6, with D unresolved. The sequence came from a person between 18 and 65 years old who received the Ad26.COV2.S COVID-19 vaccine or a placebo. The material sequenced was peripheral blood, taken in a trial of Ad26.COV2.S vaccine versus placebo. The CDR3 DNA reads TGTGCCAGCAGCCCGGACGGAAGCTCTGGGGCCAACGTCCTGACTTTC. Translation: CASSPDGSSGANVLTF.